The 26 T cell receptor beta chains in this list originate from one sample, sequenced in a study of glioma-infiltrating T cells. The iRepertoire nested amplicon-rescue multiplex PCR amplified TCR alpha and beta CDR3s from RNA. Via MiXCR, TCRdb re-called the multiplex PCR reads, giving one row per CDR3 protein. The repertoire holds tens of thousands of distinct CDR3 sequences, 23% seen once, with 6.7% in the top ten. Material for sequencing was glioma tissue, nonneoplastic brain tissue, or PBMCs (not recorded which). These TCRs come from a human donor with low-grade glioma or glioblastoma, undergoing nonglioma brain surgery, or in good health (not recorded which).

Many counts were recorded for this clonotype. This sequence joins TRBV10-1 and TRBJ2-1, with TRBD2 matching 15 bases. The CDR3 consists of 16 residues. V dropped 2 bases and J dropped 9; count of bases not matched to a gene: 5. Germline V gene data show CDR1 as WNHNN and CDR2 as SYGVQD (reference sequence). CDR3 bases: TGCGCCAGCAGTGAGCTTGGACTAGCGGGGGGGAGTGAGCAGTTCTTC. Translated: CASSELGLAGGSEQFF.

This clonotype was detected a few times. V is TRBV5-1 and J is TRBJ2-3, with D tentatively TRBD1 (5 bases). This CDR3 region has 13 residues. V lost 5 bases to trimming and J lost 2 bases, with 9 bases between them. CDR1 SGHRS and CDR2 YFSETQ come from the germline V gene. Here the CDR3 DNA reads TGCGCCAGCAGGGGGCCGAACACAGATACGCAGTATTTT. This gives the protein CASRGPNTDTQYF.

The chain employs TRBV7-2 and TRBJ1-2, with D maybe TRBD1 (5 bases). The germline CDR1 and CDR2 sequences are SGHTA and FQGNSA. This CDR3 contains 14 residues. V was pared by 5 bases and J by 7 bases, with 17 bases between. CDR3 loop: CASSVQGVGCGYTF. The CDR3 coding sequence is TGTGCCAGCAGCGTTCAGGGTGTCGGGTGTGGCTACACCTTC.

This clonotype came up many times. The V and J genes are TRBV18 and TRBJ1-1; no definite D call. The CDR3 contains 12 residues. Germline values: CDR1 KGHSH, CDR2 LQKENI. With 2 bases removed from V and 8 bases from J, the gap between germline ends came to 9 bases. CDR3 protein: CASSPLGNEAFF. Here the CDR3 DNA reads TGTGCCAGCTCACCATTGGGTAACGAAGCTTTCTTT.

Here the CDR3 DNA reads TGTGCCATCAGTGCTAGCGGGGCGCCCTACGAGCAGTACTTC. Its translation is CAISASGAPYEQYF. The chain employs TRBV10-3 and TRBJ2-7, with 9 bases lining up with TRBD2. CDR3 size: 14 residues. J lost 2 bases, V lost 4 bases, and 3 bases had no gene match. The germline V gene has CDR1 ENHRY and CDR2 SYGVKD.

This clonotype turned up a few times. The genes are TRBV18 and TRBJ1-3, with TRBD1 matching over 7 bases. Germline loops: CDR1 KGHSH, CDR2 LQKENI. The CDR3 spans 17 residues. V lost 1 base to trimming and J lost 2 bases; unmatched junction nucleotides: 8. CDR3 amino acids: CASSPLDRDNAGNTIYF. The CDR3 DNA is TGTGCCAGCTCACCACTCGACAGGGACAACGCTGGAAACACCATATATTTT.

The rearrangement joins TRBV6-5 to TRBJ1-5; D might be TRBD1 (6 bases). CDR3 size: 15 residues. The germline V and J ends were trimmed by 10 bases and 1 base, with 17 bases remaining between them. Germline CDR1 and CDR2: MNHEY and SVGAGI. The CDR3 is CATGGATLSNQPQHF. CDR3 nucleotide sequence: TGTGCCACCGGGGGCGCGACCCTCAGCAATCAGCCCCAGCATTTT.

There are many counts of this clonotype. V and J are TRBV7-2 and TRBJ2-3; D unresolved. V was clipped by 1 base and J by 0 bases, with 8 bases between them. In germline, CDR1 is SGHTA, CDR2 FQGNSA. The CDR3 runs 15 residues. CDR3 in DNA: TGTGCCAGCAGCTTAGGGTCTTCTAGCACAGATACGCAGTATTTT. This sequence encodes CASSLGSSSTDTQYF. Full variable domain (rest looked up from reference TRBV7-2 and TRBJ2-3): GAGVSQSPSNKVTEKGKDVELRCDPISGHTALYWYRQSLGQGLEFLIYFQGNSAPDKSGLPSDRFSAERTGGSVSTLTIQRTQQEDSAVYLCASSLGSSSTDTQYFGPGTRLTVL.

Only a few counts were recorded for this clonotype. This chain uses TRBV7-9 with TRBJ1-2; possible D gene TRBD1, 5 bases. The CDR3 totals 15 residues. Trimming took 5 bases from V and 0 from J, leaving 13 bases between them. Germline V gene lookup returns CDR1 SEHNR and CDR2 FQNEAQ (reference sequence). The CDR3 nucleotides are TGTGCCAGCAGCCAGGAGGGGCAGCCTAACTATGGCTACACCTTC. This encodes CASSQEGQPNYGYTF. The variable domain in full, completed from reference TRBV7-9 and TRBJ1-2, reads DTGVSQNPRHKITKRGQNVTFRCDPISEHNRLYWYRQTLGQGPEFLTYFQNEAQLEKSRLLSDRFSAERPKGSFSTLEIQRTEQGDSAMYLCASSQEGQPNYGYTFGSGTRLTVV.

A word on this clonotype: A read error is possible here, since a much larger clone lies one base away. No conserved phenylalanine or tryptophan ends this CDR3, so it is likely a read error. This chain links TRBV4-2 with TRBJ1-1; no clear D gene. The germline V gene encodes CDR1 LGHNA and CDR2 YNFKEQ. Trimming removed 0 bases from V and 6 bases from J, with 14 bases in between. This CDR3 spans 15 amino acids. CDR3 in amino acids: CASSQERGRKAEAFL. The CDR3 nucleotides read TGTGCCAGCAGCCAAGAAAGAGGGAGGAAGGCTGAAGCTTTCCTT.

This clonotype was recorded at least ten times. This chain links TRBV5-4 with TRBJ1-1; TRBD1 agrees at 7 bases. Germline CDR1 reads SGHNT; CDR2 reads YYREEE (reference sequence). The CDR3 totals 14 residues. The ends lost 2 bases at V and 11 bases at J; junction bases unmatched: 12. This CDR3 is CASSFDRDRARAFF. The CDR3, as DNA: TGTGCCAGCAGCTTCGACAGGGATCGAGCTCGGGCTTTCTTT.

The chain carries TRBV20-1 and TRBJ2-3; perhaps D is TRBD1 or TRBD2 (6 bases each). CDR3 length: 14 residues. V was cut by 1 base and J by 0 bases, with 8 bases left in between. Per the germline V gene, CDR1 is DFQATT and CDR2 is SNEGSKA (reference sequence). CDR3 amino acids: CSARAGASTDTQYF. The CDR3 DNA is TGCAGTGCTAGAGCGGGGGCTAGCACAGATACGCAGTATTTT.

There are many counts of this clonotype. V gene TRBV10-1 combines with J gene TRBJ2-7; 8 bases line up with TRBD1. Per germline, CDR1 WNHNN and CDR2 SYGVQD (reference sequence). With 5 bases clipped from V and 2 bases from J, the junction kept 5 bases outside the gene matches. The CDR3 loop spans 14 amino acids. Written as DNA, the CDR3 is TGCGCCAGCAGTCCTTCGGACAGGGCCTACGAGCAGTACTTC. This sequence encodes CASSPSDRAYEQYF.

At least ten counts were recorded for this clonotype. The V call is TRBV14, the J call TRBJ1-4; weak D call: TRBD1 (5 bases). Germline CDR1 and CDR2: SGHDN and FVKESK. The CDR3 runs to 15 residues. V lost 4 bases and J lost 0, with 9 bases in between. DNA for the CDR3: TGTGCCAGCAGCCGAGAAGGGGCAACTAATGAAAAACTGTTTTTT. Protein: CASSREGATNEKLFF. Looking up the rest from reference TRBV14 and TRBJ1-4 gives the full variable domain: EAGVTQFPSHSVIEKGQTVTLRCDPISGHDNLYWYRRVMGKEIKFLLHFVKESKQDESGMPNNRFLAERTGGTYSTLKVQPAELEDSGVYFCASSREGATNEKLFFGSGTQLSVL.

This clonotype was detected ten times or more. The CDR3 coding sequence is TGTGCCAGCAGCTTGTTTGGGGGAAAGTTCTCCTACGAGCAGTACTTC. As protein: CASSLFGGKFSYEQYF. The J gene is TRBJ2-7, the V gene TRBV5-4; D assignment may be TRBD1 or TRBD2 (5 bases each). V was cut by 1 base and J by 0 bases, with 14 bases left in between. This CDR3 is 16 amino acids long. Germline V gene sequence: CDR1 SGHNT, CDR2 YYREEE (reference sequence).

The gene calls are TRBV2 and TRBJ2-7, with 7 bases identical to TRBD1. The CDR3 has 15 residues. Trimming at V came to 6 bases and at J to 0 bases, leaving 8 bases not matched to a gene. Germline V lookup: CDR1 SNHLY, CDR2 FYNNEI. The CDR3 protein is CASSLRGTLSYEQYF. CDR3 coding DNA: TGTGCCAGCAGCCTCAGGGGGACCCTCTCCTACGAGCAGTACTTC.

Turning to this clonotype: At one end, the junction sequence differs from germline, possibly due to a read error. This chain connects TRBV6-1 to TRBJ2-1; D ambiguous. The CDR3 consists of 15 residues. CDR1 MNHNS and CDR2 SASEGT come from the germline V gene. CDR3 amino acids: CAGSPDVSSYNEQSF. The CDR3 DNA reads as TGTGCCGGCAGTCCGGACGTAAGCTCCTACAATGAGCAGTCCTTC.

This clonotype was found many times. This sequence joins TRBV27 and TRBJ1-6; TRBD1 agrees at 8 bases. This CDR3 spans 16 amino acids. From germline, CDR1 is MNHEY and CDR2 SMNVEV (reference sequence). The J segment lost 9 bases and the V segment lost 5 bases, leaving 12 bases of the junction unmatched. CDR3 sequence (DNA): TGTGCCAGCAGTCCCCGGACAGGGCTGGGGGGTTCACCCCTCCACTTT. Translation gives CASSPRTGLGGSPLHF.

This chain uses TRBV3-1 with TRBJ1-4; no definite D call. Trimming left V 2 bases short and J 0 bases short, with 13 bases between. The length of the CDR3 is 17 residues. Germline V gives CDR1 LGHDT, CDR2 YNNKEL (reference sequence). CDR3 nucleotides: TGTGCCAGCAGCCAATCACCGGGCCTTGCAACTAATGAAAAACTGTTTTTT. Protein sequence: CASSQSPGLATNEKLFF.

This clonotype was seen only a few times. The chain employs TRBV12-3 or TRBV12-4 and TRBJ2-3; TRBD2 matches 9 bases. J was trimmed by 2 bases and V by 6 bases; bases with no gene match: 3. The CDR3 length is 14 residues. Here the CDR3 DNA reads TGTGCCAGCAGGCTAGCGGGAAACACAGATACGCAGTATTTT. Translation: CASRLAGNTDTQYF.

This clonotype was detected many times. The V and J genes are TRBV2 and TRBJ2-1; 9 nucleotides agree with TRBD2. V lost 6 bases to trimming and J lost 6 bases; unmatched junction nucleotides: 9. The CDR3 is 15 residues long. CDR1 is SNHLY and CDR2 is FYNNEI in the germline V gene. The CDR3 nucleotides read TGTGCCAGCAGGGAACAGAGACTAGCGGCCAATGAGCAGTTCTTC. It specifies CASREQRLAANEQFF.

As to this clonotype: A much larger clone lies a single base off, so this may be a read error. The conserved phenylalanine or tryptophan normally closing the CDR3 is absent here, so this likely arose from a read error. The rearrangement joins TRBV11-2 to TRBJ1-1; D not certain. The CDR3 totals 14 residues. Per germline, CDR1 SGHAT and CDR2 FQNNGV. Trimming stripped 1 base from V and 1 base from J, with 7 bases between. CDR3 DNA sequence: TGTGCCAGCAGCTTAGTTGCCGGGAACACTGAAGCTTTCCTT. Translation gives CASSLVAGNTEAFL.

This clonotype appeared once. The germline gene is not matched at one end of the junction; a read error may be the cause. CDR3 sequence: CASSSGTGSGMSTEAFF. CDR3 coding DNA: TGTGCCAGCAGTTCAGGGACAGGAAGCGGGATGAGCACTGAAGCTTTTTTT. This sequence joins TRBV27 and TRBJ1-1; the match to TRBD1 covers 8 bases. CDR1 MNHEY and CDR2 SMNVEV come from the germline V gene (reference sequence). The CDR3 spans 17 residues.

This clonotype was detected many times. The chain is built from TRBV29-1 and TRBJ1-1, with 10 bases matching TRBD1. V trimming: 7 bases; J trimming: 1 base; junction bases outside the gene matches: 3. The CDR3 is 13 residues long. Germline-derived CDR1 and CDR2 are SQVTM and ANQGSEA. CDR3 amino acids: CSARTGGNTEAFF. The DNA of the CDR3 is TGCAGCGCCCGGACAGGGGGGAACACTGAAGCTTTCTTT.

This clonotype has ten or more counts. The gene calls are TRBV12-3 or TRBV12-4 and TRBJ1-1; D is unclear. V shed 5 bases and J shed 7 bases, with 20 bases lying between them. The CDR3 runs to 15 residues. The CDR3 nucleotides read TGTGCCAGCAGTCTAGGCCTATCAGGCCGGCTTGAAGCTTTCTTT. Its translation is CASSLGLSGRLEAFF.

This clonotype occurred many times. The genes are TRBV6-5 and TRBJ1-2; a possible D gene is TRBD1 (5 bases). V lost 0 bases to trimming and J lost 4 bases, with 12 bases between them. This CDR3 contains 15 residues. Germline V gene lookup returns CDR1 MNHEY and CDR2 SVGAGI. The CDR3 DNA sequence: TGTGCCAGCAGTTACTCATTCCGGGGGACCTATGGCTACACCTTC. Translating it yields CASSYSFRGTYGYTF.